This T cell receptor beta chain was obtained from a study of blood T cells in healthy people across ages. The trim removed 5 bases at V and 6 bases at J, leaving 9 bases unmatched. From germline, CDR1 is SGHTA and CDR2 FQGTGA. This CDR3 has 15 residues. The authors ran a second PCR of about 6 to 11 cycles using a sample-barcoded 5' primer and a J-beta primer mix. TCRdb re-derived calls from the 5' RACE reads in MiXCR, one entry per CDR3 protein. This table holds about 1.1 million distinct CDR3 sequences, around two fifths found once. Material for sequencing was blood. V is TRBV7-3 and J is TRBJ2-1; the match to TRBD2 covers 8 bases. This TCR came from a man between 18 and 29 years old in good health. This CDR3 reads CASSQQGLAGNEQFF. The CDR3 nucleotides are TGTGCCAGCAGCCAGCAGGGGCTAGCGGGCAATGAGCAGTTCTTC.